These 26 T cell receptor beta chains originate from one sample sequenced in a study of cytomegalovirus exposure and HLA in healthy donors. A multiplex PCR was run with 60 Vbeta primers and 13 Jbeta primers. Produced via immunoSEQ multiplex PCR; TCRdb's table is partial and in-frame only. Across fewer than 75,000 clones, the top ten clones capture approximately 15% of the sample. The sequenced sample consisted of PBMCs. These receptors were collected from a boy under 18 in good health and CMV-seronegative.

This sequence joins TRBV7-6 and TRBJ2-1; 8 nucleotides agree with TRBD2. The CDR3 extends over 15 amino acids. The trim removed 1 base at V and 6 bases at J, leaving 5 bases unmatched. Germline V gene data show CDR1 as SGHVS and CDR2 as FNYEAQ. CDR3 sequence: CASSLEAGTSNEQFF. DNA for the CDR3: TGTGCCAGCAGCTTAGAGGCCGGGACTAGCAATGAGCAGTTCTTC.

Here the CDR3 reads CSARDITEAFF. CDR3 sequence (DNA): TGCAGTGCTAGAGACATCACTGAAGCTTTCTTT. The chain links TRBV20-1 to TRBJ1-1; no clear D. Trimming left V 0 bases short and J 4 bases short, with 3 bases between. The germline V gene encodes CDR1 DFQATT and CDR2 SNEGSKA (reference sequence). The CDR3 sequence is 11 residues long.

V and J are TRBV14 and TRBJ2-1, with TRBD2 matching 13 bases. CDR3 size: 15 residues. Germline lookup yields CDR1 SGHDN and CDR2 FVKESK. The V segment lost 4 bases and the J segment 7 bases; nucleotides outside the gene matches: 4. CDR3 DNA sequence: TGTGCCAGCAGCCCCAGGACTAGCGGGAGAAATGAGCAGTTCTTC. Translating gives CASSPRTSGRNEQFF. The variable domain in full, with the rest retrieved from reference TRBV14 and TRBJ2-1, is EAGVTQFPSHSVIEKGQTVTLRCDPISGHDNLYWYRRVMGKEIKFLLHFVKESKQDESGMPNNRFLAERTGGTYSTLKVQPAELEDSGVYFCASSPRTSGRNEQFFGPGTRLTVL.

The chain links TRBV5-4 to TRBJ2-7; possibly TRBD2 for D (6 bases). Germline CDR1 and CDR2: SGHNT and YYREEE (reference sequence). The CDR3 totals 15 residues. V lost 1 base to trimming and J lost 4 bases, with 15 bases between them. CDR3 sequence reads: CASSLSSGDVYEQYF. CDR3 nucleotide sequence: TGTGCCAGCAGCTTGTCGTCGGGAGACGTATACGAGCAGTACTTC.

The gene calls are TRBV11-2 and TRBJ1-2; D is ambiguous. Trimming cost V 0 bases and J 8 bases, with 10 bases left between them. The CDR3 consists of 13 residues. In germline, CDR1 is SGHAT, CDR2 FQNNGV. CDR3 sequence reads: CASSLDPTRGYTF. The CDR3 DNA reads TGTGCCAGCAGCTTAGATCCCACGAGAGGCTACACCTTC.

The chain recombines TRBV9 with TRBJ2-3; D remains ambiguous. The CDR3 extends over 13 amino acids. Germline CDR1 and CDR2: SGDLS and YYNGEE. Trimming stripped 4 bases from V and 2 bases from J, with 8 bases between. Here the CDR3 reads CASSLRVTDTQYF. CDR3 in DNA: TGTGCCAGCAGCCTCCGCGTCACAGATACGCAGTATTTT.

The gene calls are TRBV27 and TRBJ2-1; 8 nucleotides agree with TRBD2. Per germline, CDR1 MNHEY and CDR2 SMNVEV (reference sequence). V trimming: 2 bases; J trimming: 0 bases; junction bases outside the gene matches: 0. CDR3 length: 15 amino acids. The CDR3, as DNA: TGTGCCAGCAGTTTAGCGGGGGGCTCCTACAATGAGCAGTTCTTC. This gives the protein CASSLAGGSYNEQFF.

The chain employs TRBV6-5 and TRBJ1-4; 9 bases map to TRBD1. CDR1 and CDR2 (germline): MNHEY, SVGAGI. This CDR3 is 14 amino acids long. J was trimmed by 9 bases and V by 4 bases; bases with no gene match: 6. The CDR3 nucleotides read TGTGCCAGCAGTTCCCGGGACAGGGAAAAAAAACTGTTTTTT. It specifies CASSSRDREKKLFF.

The chain employs TRBV5-1 and TRBJ2-6; 8 bases are a match to TRBD1. The CDR3 has 18 amino acids. Looked up from germline, CDR1 is SGHRS and CDR2 is YFSETQ. With V trimmed by 0 bases and J by 4 bases, 9 bases remained unmatched. Here the CDR3 reads CASSLGAGGFSGANVLTF. Here the CDR3 DNA reads TGCGCCAGCAGCTTGGGGGCAGGGGGCTTTTCCGGGGCCAACGTCCTGACTTTC.

The chain combines TRBV2 with TRBJ2-3, with 12 positions matching TRBD2. The CDR3 covers 15 residues. Trimming cost V 7 bases and J 4 bases; bases outside gene matches: 6. Germline CDR1 is SNHLY and CDR2 is FYNNEI. DNA of the CDR3: TGTGCCAGCAAGACGGCTAGCGGGAGGGCAGATACGCAGTATTTT. Translating gives CASKTASGRADTQYF. The complete variable domain, with remaining parts taken from reference TRBV2 and TRBJ2-3, reads EPEVTQTPSHQVTQMGQEVILRCVPISNHLYFYWYRQILGQKVEFLVSFYNNEISEKSEIFDDQFSVERPDGSNFTLKIRSTKLEDSAMYFCASKTASGRADTQYFGPGTRLTVL.

The genes are TRBV6-5 and TRBJ1-1, with 9 bases that match TRBD1. The V and J ends lost 6 bases and 6 bases, in that order; junction bases with no gene match: 8. The CDR3 has 14 amino acids. Germline lookup yields CDR1 MNHEY and CDR2 SVGAGI. The CDR3, as DNA: TGTGCCAGCAGACTGGGACAGGGAGTATCTGAAGCTTTCTTT. This gives the protein CASRLGQGVSEAFF.

V is TRBV10-2 and J is TRBJ1-1; 9 bases are a match to TRBD1. The CDR3 loop spans 14 amino acids. Germline V gene data show CDR1 as WSHSY and CDR2 as SAAADI. J lost 1 base, V lost 8 bases, and 5 bases had no gene match. In nucleotides, the CDR3 is TGCGCCAGCGTACAGGGGGCCCAGAACACTGAAGCTTTCTTT. This gives the protein CASVQGAQNTEAFF.

The J gene is TRBJ1-1, the V gene TRBV20-1; D unclear. CDR1 and CDR2 (germline): DFQATT, SNEGSKA (reference sequence). This CDR3 spans 11 amino acids. Deletions cut 7 bases from V and 1 base from J, with 7 bases between. CDR3 protein: CSGAENTEAFF. CDR3 nucleotides: TGCAGTGGAGCCGAGAACACTGAAGCTTTCTTT.

As DNA, the CDR3 is TGTGCCAGCAGCTTTAGACAGGGAGGAAGCTATGGCTACACCTTC. Encoded protein: CASSFRQGGSYGYTF. The chain carries TRBV5-4 and TRBJ1-2; 7 positions agree with TRBD1. V was clipped by 2 bases and J by 4 bases; unmatched bases: 8. CDR3 length equals 15 residues. The germline gives CDR1 SGHNT, CDR2 YYREEE (reference sequence).

The genes are TRBV5-1 and TRBJ2-4; D might be TRBD1 (5 bases). Trimming stripped 7 bases from V and 0 bases from J, with 11 bases between. Germline CDR1 is SGHRS and CDR2 is YFSETQ. The CDR3 runs 14 residues. This CDR3 reads CASAYQGAKNIQYF. The CDR3 region has the DNA TGCGCCAGCGCCTACCAGGGAGCCAAAAACATTCAGTACTTC.

This sequence joins TRBV6-1 and TRBJ1-6, with a possible D match to TRBD1 (5 bases). This CDR3 region has 15 residues. Germline values: CDR1 MNHNS, CDR2 SASEGT. V lost 0 bases to trimming and J lost 8 bases, with 11 bases between them. CDR3 protein: CASSEAGGFDSPLHF. The CDR3 nucleotides are TGTGCCAGCAGTGAAGCCGGGGGGTTCGATTCACCCCTCCACTTT.

This chain joins TRBV4-2 and TRBJ2-3; a possible D gene is TRBD1 (5 bases). The V end lost 0 bases, the J end lost 4 bases, and 11 bases lay between the germline ends. Germline V lookup: CDR1 LGHNA, CDR2 YNFKEQ. The CDR3 is 15 amino acids. The CDR3 loop is CASSQDPQGADTQYF. The CDR3 DNA follows: TGTGCCAGCAGCCAAGATCCGCAGGGTGCAGATACGCAGTATTTT.

The chain employs TRBV25-1 and TRBJ1-6, with D possibly TRBD1 on 5 matching bases. CDR1 and CDR2 from the germline V gene are MGHDK and SYGVNS. The length of the CDR3 is 15 residues. Trimming left V 4 bases short and J 3 bases short, with 10 bases between. The CDR3 protein is CASSAPGGYNSPLHF. The DNA of the CDR3 is TGTGCCAGCAGTGCCCCCGGGGGCTATAATTCACCCCTCCACTTT.

The V gene is TRBV30, the J gene TRBJ2-7; 7 bases match TRBD1. Germline V CDR1 and CDR2: GTSNPN, SVGIG (reference sequence). Trimming took 5 bases from V and 0 from J; bases not matched to a gene: 1. The CDR3 sequence is 12 residues long. CDR3 nucleotide sequence: TGTGCCTGGGGGGACAGCTCCTACGAGCAGTACTTC. Amino acid sequence: CAWGDSSYEQYF.

The chain uses TRBV15 and TRBJ1-1; the D gene is possibly TRBD1 (6 bases). CDR3 length: 16 amino acids. The germline gives CDR1 LNHNV, CDR2 YYDKDF (reference sequence). V dropped 1 base and J dropped 0 bases, with 12 bases sitting between them. The CDR3: CATSRAVGGLNTEAFF. CDR3 bases: TGTGCCACCAGCAGAGCAGTGGGGGGGCTGAACACTGAAGCTTTCTTT.

Here the CDR3 reads CASSLGGRLDEQFF. Here the CDR3 DNA reads TGCGCCAGCAGCCTCGGAGGGCGGCTGGATGAGCAGTTCTTC. This rearrangement joins TRBV5-1 to TRBJ2-1; the D gene is possibly TRBD2 (6 bases). The length of the CDR3 is 14 residues. V lost 4 bases and J 8 bases, leaving 16 bases between the germline ends. Germline V gives CDR1 SGHRS, CDR2 YFSETQ.

The chain has TRBV13 and TRBJ2-1, with TRBD2 identical over 11 bases. The length of the CDR3 is 16 residues. V trimming: 5 bases; J trimming: 8 bases; junction bases outside the gene matches: 11. In germline, CDR1 is PRHDT, CDR2 FYEKMQ (reference sequence). The CDR3 sequence: CASSNPTSGEGDEQFF. DNA for the CDR3: TGTGCCAGCAGCAACCCGACTAGCGGGGAAGGCGATGAGCAGTTCTTC.

This chain uses TRBV7-3 with TRBJ2-1; 12 nucleotides agree with TRBD2. The junction had 13 bases not matched to a gene; V was cut back by 2 bases and J by 8 bases. The CDR3 is 18 amino acids. Germline CDR1 reads SGHTA; CDR2 reads FQGTGA. As DNA, the CDR3 is TGTGCCAGCAGCTTAGGGATTGGGCTAGCGGGAGGGGGGTATGAGCAGTTCTTC. Translated, it gives CASSLGIGLAGGGYEQFF.

This chain connects TRBV9 to TRBJ1-2; tentative D call: TRBD1 (5 bases). Deletions cut 0 bases from V and 10 bases from J, with 13 bases between. Germline lookup yields CDR1 SGDLS and CDR2 YYNGEE. The length of the CDR3 is 13 residues. CDR3 in amino acids: CASSVVGTSTYTF. CDR3 DNA: TGTGCCAGCAGCGTAGTGGGGACTTCCACCTACACCTTC.

The J gene is TRBJ1-3, the V gene TRBV5-1, with TRBD1 matching 12 bases. The DNA end is a closer match to TRBJ2-2, so the J assignment may be wrong. This CDR3 has 15 residues. Germline V gene data show CDR1 as SGHRS and CDR2 as YFSETQ. CDR3 nucleotide sequence: TGCGCCAGCAGCTCGGGACAGGGGGCATCTTTACTGCTGTTTTTT. The encoded protein is CASSSGQGASLLLFF.

CDR3 coding DNA: TGCGCCAGCATTTATTATGACACCGGGGAGCTGTTTTTT. This translates into CASIYYDTGELFF. V gene TRBV10-2 combines with J gene TRBJ2-2; no clear D. Germline loops: CDR1 WSHSY, CDR2 SAAADI. The ends were cut back, 7 bases at V and 3 bases at J, with 9 bases in the middle. CDR3 length: 13 residues.